This passage covers 14 T cell receptor beta chains from one sample sequenced in a study of metastatic and nonmetastatic thyroid tumors. Thyroid surgery had not been preceded by any treatment in any patient. TCRdb called clones again from the PCR reads with MiXCR. The data hold some 27,000 clones, with 20% to 25% observed a single time. The sequencing input was blood. Receptors were obtained from a male donor with papillary thyroid cancer or a benign thyroid nodule (not recorded which). Some clones in this sample may be carry-over from other donors' samples.

This clone has at least ten counts. This rearrangement joins TRBV3-1 to TRBJ2-1; D ambiguous. This CDR3 spans 16 amino acids. CDR1 and CDR2 from the germline V gene are LGHDT and YNNKEL (reference sequence). The V end was cut by 0 bases, the J end by 1 base, with 10 bases between. The CDR3 sequence: CASSQDLRISYNEQFF. The CDR3 DNA reads TGTGCCAGCAGCCAAGATCTACGGATATCCTACAATGAGCAGTTCTTC.

As concerns this clone: One junction end disagrees with the germline gene, perhaps due to a read error. This chain joins TRBV6-1 and TRBJ1-5; the D is unclear. Germline loops: CDR1 MNHNS, CDR2 SASEGT. The CDR3 consists of 14 residues. The CDR3, as DNA: TGTTCCAGCAGTGAGACCGATAACAATCAGCCCCAGCATTTT. This gives the protein CSSSETDNNQPQHF.

CDR3 amino acids: CASSGGNRATNEKLFF. CDR3 sequence (DNA): TGTGCCAGCAGTGGGGGGAACAGGGCAACTAATGAAAAACTGTTTTTT. The chain uses TRBV25-1 and TRBJ1-4; the D gene is possibly TRBD1 (6 bases). This CDR3 is built from 16 residues. Germline lookup yields CDR1 MGHDK and CDR2 SYGVNS. V lost 4 bases, J lost 0 bases, and 12 bases lay in between.

The table lists this clone with many counts. This chain connects TRBV24-1 to TRBJ2-1; 8 bases are a match to TRBD1. The V segment lost 3 bases and the J segment 3 bases; nucleotides outside the gene matches: 3. In germline, CDR1 is KGHDR, CDR2 SFDVKD. This CDR3 comprises 15 residues. The CDR3 DNA follows: TGTGCCACCAGTGATACCGGACAGGGCTACAATGAGCAGTTCTTC. Protein product: CATSDTGQGYNEQFF.

This clone showed up many times. CDR3 residues: CASSLEGFGEQYF. The CDR3 region has the DNA TGTGCCAGCAGCTTAGAAGGATTCGGCGAGCAGTACTTC. This chain uses TRBV11-3 with TRBJ2-7, with D unclear. With 0 bases removed from V and 6 bases from J, the gap between germline ends came to 9 bases. The germline CDR1 and CDR2 sequences are SGHNT and YENEEA. The CDR3 spans 13 residues.

This clone rates as medium-sized. The CDR3 bases are TGTGCTAGTGGTTCAGACAGTAACTATGGCTACACCTTC. Translated: CASGSDSNYGYTF. The chain uses TRBV12-5 and TRBJ1-2; D is possibly TRBD1 (5 bases). This CDR3 has 13 residues. V was cut by 4 bases and J by 1 base, with 7 bases left in between. Germline V lookup: CDR1 LGHNT, CDR2 FRNRAP. The complete variable domain, with remaining parts taken from reference TRBV12-5 and TRBJ1-2, reads DARVTQTPRHKVTEMGQEVTMRCQPILGHNTVFWYRQTMMQGLELLAYFRNRAPLDDSGMPKDRFSAEMPDATLATLKIQPSEPRDSAVYFCASGSDSNYGYTFGSGTRLTVV.

This clone was detected many times. The CDR3 DNA reads as TGTGCCAGCAGCTTGGCCCAGGCTGCGGCTGGCTACACCTTC. It translates to CASSLAQAAAGYTF. This chain links TRBV5-5 with TRBJ1-2; D ambiguous. The V and J ends lost 0 bases and 7 bases respectively, with 13 bases between them. The CDR3 loop spans 14 amino acids. Germline assignment: CDR1 SGHKS and CDR2 YYEKEE (reference sequence).

The table lists this clone with many counts. This specimen includes other DNA sequences encoding the same CDR3. This chain joins TRBV5-4 and TRBJ2-7; 10 positions match TRBD1. V lost 4 bases and J lost 4; bases outside the gene matches: 8. Per the germline V gene, CDR1 is SGHNT and CDR2 is YYREEE (reference sequence). The CDR3 has 15 residues. CDR3 residues: CASSVGQGDLYEQYF. The CDR3 bases are TGTGCCAGCAGCGTTGGACAGGGGGATCTATACGAGCAGTACTTC. The full variable domain, completed using reference TRBV5-4 and TRBJ2-7, is ETGVTQSPTHLIKTRGQQVTLRCSSQSGHNTVSWYQQALGQGPQFIFQYYREEENGRGNFPPRFSGLQFPNYSSELNVNALELDDSALYLCASSVGQGDLYEQYFGPGTRLTVT.

This clone showed up just a few times. A read error may be the cause here, since a much bigger clone is one base away. The chain employs TRBV6-1 and TRBJ1-5, with D unclear. Trimming shortened V by 6 bases and J by 5 bases, and 17 bases separated the two germline ends. Germline V gives CDR1 MNHNS, CDR2 SASEGT. The CDR3 runs to 15 residues. For the CDR3, the DNA is TGTGCCAGCAGCCCACGAGGAGGGTTGGATCAGCCCCAGCATTTT. Its translation: CASSPRGGLDQPQHF.

This sequence joins TRBV19 and TRBJ1-3, with D uncertain. The V end lost 5 bases, the J end lost 7 bases, and 9 bases lay between the germline ends. Germline V gene data show CDR1 as LNHDA and CDR2 as SQIVND (reference sequence). The CDR3 covers 12 residues. CDR3 loop: CASSLVRNTIYF. In DNA, the CDR3 is TGTGCCAGTAGTTTAGTGAGGAACACCATATATTTT. Looking up the rest from reference TRBV19 and TRBJ1-3 gives the full variable domain: DGGITQSPKYLFRKEGQNVTLSCEQNLNHDAMYWYRQDPGQGLRLIYYSQIVNDFQKGDIAEGYSVSREKKESFPLTVTSAQKNPTAFYLCASSLVRNTIYFGEGSWLTVV.

Ten or more counts support this clone. V gene TRBV28 combines with J gene TRBJ2-3, with a weak D call TRBD1 (5 bases). The CDR3 runs to 12 residues. The V gene's germline CDR1 is MDHEN and CDR2 SYDVKM. V was cut by 5 bases and J by 9 bases, with 12 bases left in between. This CDR3 reads CASSPNSGTQYF. The CDR3 DNA reads as TGTGCCAGCAGTCCGAACTCAGGGACGCAGTATTTT.

As regards this clone: This CDR3 is missing its conserved last phenylalanine or tryptophan, likely due to a read error. The J gene is TRBJ2-3, the V gene TRBV4-1, with unresolved D. This CDR3 has 16 residues. From germline, CDR1 is MGHRA and CDR2 YSYEKL. The V end lost 1 base, the J end lost 5 bases, and 16 bases lay between the germline ends. In nucleotides, the CDR3 is TGCGCCAGCAGCCAAGCGTGGGAAACTCGCAGAGATACGCAGTATATT. Translating it yields CASSQAWETRRDTQYI.

The CDR3 loop is CASSKYSNNEQFF. In DNA, the CDR3 is TGCGCCAGCAGCAAGTACAGCAACAATGAGCAGTTCTTC. The J gene is TRBJ2-1, the V gene TRBV5-1; no definite D call. The CDR3 totals 13 residues. Trimming left V 4 bases short and J 5 bases short, with 10 bases between. The germline gives CDR1 SGHRS, CDR2 YFSETQ.

This chain uses TRBV20-1 with TRBJ1-1, with 9 bases matching TRBD1. Germline CDR1 DFQATT, CDR2 SNEGSKA (reference sequence). There are 13 residues in the CDR3. Unmatched junction bases numbered 5, after V lost 4 bases and J lost 5 bases. The CDR3 spells CSAIPGTGTEAFF. Written as DNA, the CDR3 is TGCAGTGCTATCCCCGGGACAGGGACTGAAGCTTTCTTT.